This T cell receptor beta chain was captured in a study of blood T cell repertoires in COVID-19. Study at large: Italy, Spain and the United States were the sources of the convalescent and acute COVID-19 samples. Sources were T cells, B-cell-depleted T cells, or PBMCs; the material itself was cDNA or gDNA.

The method was immunoSEQ multiplex PCR; TCRdb's version includes in-frame clones alone and lacks a portion of them. The sample consists of 150,000 to 200,000 clones, 70% to 90% of them appearing once. CDR3 length: 16 residues. With 3 bases clipped from V and 8 bases from J, the junction kept 12 bases outside the gene matches. CDR1 and CDR2 from the germline V gene are LNHDA and SQIVND (reference sequence). Source material: peripheral blood. This chain uses TRBV19 with TRBJ1-2, with 10 bases lining up with TRBD1. This TCR derives from a man aged 50 to 60 with active or convalescent COVID-19. The CDR3 region is CASSMWGRDRGLGYTF. The DNA of the CDR3 is TGTGCCAGTAGTATGTGGGGACGGGACAGGGGTTTGGGCTACACCTTC. Together with reference TRBV19 and TRBJ1-2, the CDR3 gives the full variable domain: DGGITQSPKYLFRKEGQNVTLSCEQNLNHDAMYWYRQDPGQGLRLIYYSQIVNDFQKGDIAEGYSVSREKKESFPLTVTSAQKNPTAFYLCASSMWGRDRGLGYTFGSGTRLTVV.